Listed below are T cell receptor beta chains from one sample, sequenced in a study of OX40 agonist ivuxolimab in advanced cancers. Sequenced by immunoSEQ multiplex PCR; TCRdb stores in-frame clones only, minus some. The profile shows around 65,000 clones, about 90% of them singletons. The sequencing used CD4+ or CD8+ T cells sorted from blood, collected in a trial of the OX40 agonist ivuxolimab. These receptor sequences come from an adult with an advanced solid tumor such as melanoma, head and neck, liver or kidney cancer. Each CDR3 is given with its conserved first and last residue. The D gene is left open where the match is weak. Clone size appears in some rows only: once, few, many, or a class for an expanded clone.

j_gene: TRBJ2-7
abundance: -
d_gene: -
v_gene: TRBV25-1
len: 14
CDR3nt: TGTGCCAGCAGTCCCCGGGACGGACCCTACGAGCAGTACTTC
CDR3aa: CASSPRDGPYEQYF

j_gene: TRBJ1-5
abundance: -
d_gene: -
v_gene: TRBV4-1
len: 15
CDR3nt: TGCGCCAGCAGCCAAGATGGGAGGGGGAATCAGCCCCAGCATTTT
CDR3aa: CASSQDGRGNQPQHF

j_gene: TRBJ1-2
abundance: -
d_gene: -
v_gene: TRBV6-6
len: 12
CDR3nt: TGTGCCAGCCATATCCCCCCGGCTGGCTACACCTTC
CDR3aa: CASHIPPAGYTF

j_gene: TRBJ1-2
abundance: few
d_gene: -
v_gene: TRBV19
len: 13
CDR3nt: TGTGCCAGTAGTGCTACAGGGACCTATGGCTACACCTTC
CDR3aa: CASSATGTYGYTF

j_gene: TRBJ1-2
abundance: -
d_gene: -
v_gene: TRBV15
len: 14
CDR3nt: TGTGCCACCAGCAGAGATCGGGGCAACTATGGCTACACCTTC
CDR3aa: CATSRDRGNYGYTF

j_gene: TRBJ1-1
abundance: few
d_gene: -
v_gene: TRBV5-4
len: 16
CDR3nt: TGTGCCAGCAGCTTGGGACAGGCATCTCTGAACACTGAAGCTTTCTTT
CDR3aa: CASSLGQASLNTEAFF

j_gene: TRBJ1-6
abundance: -
d_gene: TRBD1
v_gene: TRBV7-3
len: 14
CDR3nt: TGTGCCAGCAGCGCGGACAGGGGGCGCGCACCCCTCCACTTT
CDR3aa: CASSADRGRAPLHF

j_gene: TRBJ1-2
abundance: -
d_gene: TRBD1
v_gene: TRBV5-6
len: 16
CDR3nt: TGTGCCAGCCGAGGGACAGGGGGCGGGGAGAACTATGGCTACACCTTC
CDR3aa: CASRGTGGGENYGYTF

j_gene: TRBJ1-2
abundance: -
d_gene: -
v_gene: TRBV19
len: 15
CDR3nt: TGTGCCAGTAGCGAAACATTGGTCCGGGTAGCTGGCTACACCTTC
CDR3aa: CASSETLVRVAGYTF

j_gene: TRBJ2-1
abundance: -
d_gene: -
v_gene: TRBV7-9
len: 11
CDR3nt: TGTGCCAGCAGCCCCCTAGGTGAGCAGTTCTTC
CDR3aa: CASSPLGEQFF

j_gene: TRBJ2-3
abundance: -
d_gene: -
v_gene: TRBV10-3
len: 14
CDR3nt: TGTGCCATCAGTGAGCCACCATCCACAGATACGCAGTATTTT
CDR3aa: CAISEPPSTDTQYF

j_gene: TRBJ1-6
abundance: -
d_gene: -
v_gene: TRBV19
len: 17
CDR3nt: TGTGCCAGTAGTAGCCTCCCTGGGGACGCTCAAAGGGGGGCCCTCCACTTT
CDR3aa: CASSSLPGDAQRGALHF

j_gene: TRBJ1-5
abundance: -
d_gene: TRBD1
v_gene: TRBV6-1
len: 17
CDR3nt: TGTGCCAGCAGTAAAGGGACAGGGAACCCTAGCAATCAGCCCCAGCATTTT
CDR3aa: CASSKGTGNPSNQPQHF

j_gene: TRBJ1-1
abundance: -
d_gene: -
v_gene: TRBV18
len: 15
CDR3nt: TGTGCCAGCTCGGGTCTCGGCAGAGGCGCCACTGAAGCTTTCTTT
CDR3aa: CASSGLGRGATEAFF

j_gene: TRBJ2-7
abundance: -
d_gene: TRBD1
v_gene: TRBV11-3
len: 15
CDR3nt: TGTGCCAGCAGCAGCACGACAGGGTTCGCCTACGAGCAGTACTTC
CDR3aa: CASSSTTGFAYEQYF

j_gene: TRBJ1-1
abundance: -
d_gene: -
v_gene: TRBV28
len: 13
CDR3nt: TGTGCCAGCTTCCCGGACCCGCGAACTGAAGCTTTCTTT
CDR3aa: CASFPDPRTEAFF

j_gene: TRBJ2-7
abundance: -
d_gene: -
v_gene: TRBV2
len: 14
CDR3nt: TGTGCCAGCAGTGGGGGGACGTACCCCTACGAGCAGTACTTC
CDR3aa: CASSGGTYPYEQYF

j_gene: TRBJ2-2
abundance: -
d_gene: -
v_gene: TRBV7-2
len: 14
CDR3nt: TGTGCCAACCGTGGAGGGGATAAAACCGGGGAGCTGTTTTTT
CDR3aa: CANRGGDKTGELFF

j_gene: TRBJ2-5
abundance: few
d_gene: -
v_gene: TRBV20-1
len: 11
CDR3nt: TGCAGTGCTAGAGCTGTTACGGGGCCGTACTTC
CDR3aa: CSARAVTGPYF

j_gene: TRBJ1-2
abundance: -
d_gene: -
v_gene: TRBV10-3
len: 14
CDR3nt: TGTGCCATCAGGCCGGGGGGAGAGACCTATGGCTACACCTTC
CDR3aa: CAIRPGGETYGYTF

j_gene: TRBJ1-4
abundance: -
d_gene: -
v_gene: TRBV6-6
len: 13
CDR3nt: TGTGCCAGCAGGGACAGCTCCAATGAAAAACTGTTTTTT
CDR3aa: CASRDSSNEKLFF

j_gene: TRBJ1-2
abundance: -
d_gene: -
v_gene: TRBV15
len: 15
CDR3nt: TGTGCCACCAGCAGAGATCAGGGGTTCGACTATGGCTACACCTTC
CDR3aa: CATSRDQGFDYGYTF

j_gene: TRBJ2-1
abundance: -
d_gene: TRBD2
v_gene: TRBV7-2
len: 16
CDR3nt: TGTGCCAGCAGCCGAGGGGGGACTAGCTCCTACAATGAGCAGTTCTTC
CDR3aa: CASSRGGTSSYNEQFF

j_gene: TRBJ2-2
abundance: -
d_gene: TRBD2
v_gene: TRBV13
len: 15
CDR3nt: TGTGCCAGCAGCTTATCGGGGGGGCGCACCGGGGAGCTGTTTTTT
CDR3aa: CASSLSGGRTGELFF

j_gene: TRBJ1-1
abundance: -
d_gene: -
v_gene: TRBV21-1
len: 14
CDR3nt: TGTGCCAGCAGCAAAGAAAGGGGGCGAACTGAAGCTTTCTTT
CDR3aa: CASSKERGRTEAFF

j_gene: TRBJ1-2
abundance: -
d_gene: -
v_gene: TRBV27
len: 13
CDR3nt: TGTGCCAGCTCCCCTGGGGCCTATTTTTACTACACCTTC
CDR3aa: CASSPGAYFYYTF

j_gene: TRBJ1-3
abundance: -
d_gene: -
v_gene: TRBV27
len: 14
CDR3nt: TGTGCCAGCAGCCCTTTTTTAGCTGGAAACACCATATATTTT
CDR3aa: CASSPFLAGNTIYF

j_gene: TRBJ1-1
abundance: -
d_gene: -
v_gene: TRBV23-1
len: 19
CDR3nt: TGCGCCAGCAGTCAGGGGGGCGATGGGGAAACTCCCCTGAACACTGAAGCTTTCTTT
CDR3aa: CASSQGGDGETPLNTEAFF

j_gene: TRBJ2-3
abundance: -
d_gene: TRBD2
v_gene: TRBV15
len: 17
CDR3nt: TGTGCCACCAGCATCCCAGGACTAGCGGCAGGGCCAGATACGCAGTATTTT
CDR3aa: CATSIPGLAAGPDTQYF

j_gene: TRBJ2-3
abundance: -
d_gene: -
v_gene: TRBV7-2
len: 12
CDR3nt: TGTGCCAGCAGCTTAGAGAGGAATACGCAGTATTTT
CDR3aa: CASSLERNTQYF

j_gene: TRBJ1-2
abundance: few
d_gene: -
v_gene: TRBV7-9
len: 15
CDR3nt: TGTGCCAGCAGCTTAGAATCGCTCCAAATTGAGGGCTACACCTTC
CDR3aa: CASSLESLQIEGYTF

j_gene: TRBJ2-1
abundance: -
d_gene: TRBD1
v_gene: TRBV27
len: 15
CDR3nt: TGTGCCAGCAGTCCCCGCCCGACAGGGAGCAATGAGCAGTTCTTC
CDR3aa: CASSPRPTGSNEQFF

j_gene: TRBJ2-1
abundance: -
d_gene: -
v_gene: TRBV11-2
len: 12
CDR3nt: TGTGCCAGCAGCTTATCACGCAATGAGCAGTTCTTC
CDR3aa: CASSLSRNEQFF

j_gene: TRBJ1-6
abundance: -
d_gene: -
v_gene: TRBV9
len: 16
CDR3nt: TGTGCCAGCACCTTAAGAGAGAGCTCCTATAATTCACCCCTCCACTTT
CDR3aa: CASTLRESSYNSPLHF

j_gene: TRBJ2-7
abundance: -
d_gene: -
v_gene: TRBV7-9
len: 15
CDR3nt: TGTGCCAGCAGCCCTTTTAGGGACAACTCCTACGAGCAGTACTTC
CDR3aa: CASSPFRDNSYEQYF

j_gene: TRBJ2-1
abundance: once
d_gene: -
v_gene: TRBV2
len: 14
CDR3nt: TGTGCCAGCAGTGAATTGGTGTTAAACAATGAGCAGTTCTTC
CDR3aa: CASSELVLNNEQFF